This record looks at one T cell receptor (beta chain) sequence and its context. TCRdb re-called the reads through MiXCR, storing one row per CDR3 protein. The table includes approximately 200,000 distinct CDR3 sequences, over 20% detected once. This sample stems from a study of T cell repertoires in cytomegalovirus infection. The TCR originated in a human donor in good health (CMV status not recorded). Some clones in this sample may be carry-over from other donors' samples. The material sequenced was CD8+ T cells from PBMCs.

In DNA form, the CDR3 reads TGTGCCAGCAGAAGATCAACTAATGAAAAACTGTTTTTT. As protein: CASRRSTNEKLFF. V gene TRBV2 combines with J gene TRBJ1-4, with D hard to call. The V gene lost 6 bases and the J gene lost 0 bases, with 5 bases spanning the gap. Looked up from germline, CDR1 is SNHLY and CDR2 is FYNNEI. The CDR3 is 13 residues long.